Included here is one TCR beta chain sequence, with context. Its binding antigen is unknown. No much larger clonotype is one base removed from it; base qualities were not supplied. Including cysteine and phenylalanine, the CDR3 has 18 amino acids. Left in the record is the CDR3 DNA by itself, 54 bases read in frame from the first base. Trimming takes 0 bases off V and 0 bases off J; junction bases not matched to a gene: 10. CDR1 is given as LGHNA and CDR2 as YSLEER, both from the germline V gene. The sample originates from a study of T cell responses to AZD1222 COVID-19 vaccine (dated by TCRdb to the early 2020s). Describing the broader study: A total of 233 trial participants underwent TCR sequencing, of whom 207 received two doses of AZD1222 and about 25 received two doses of the MenACWY control vaccine. Trial participants were enrolled by age into subgroups of 18-55, 56-69 and 70-plus years, and roughly 160, 29 and 62 TCR-sequenced participants, respectively, were included in these subgroups.

The CDR3 regions of human TCRbeta chains were analyzed by immunosequencing. Per the original workflow: TCRs in the repertoires were compared against a reference library of SARS-CoV-2-specific TCRs that had been generated with the MIRA antigen-specificity platform. Breadth meant the fraction of unique TCRs that were SARS-CoV-2-associated, whereas depth meant the fraction of total T cells that were SARS-CoV-2-associated. Using the MIRA data, each spike-specific TCR was mapped to the spike region that the TCR reacts to and placed in a CD4 or CD8 class. Log10-transformed breadth and depth values were compared by one-way ANOVA with Sidak's multiple comparisons tests. Held by TCRdb, this immuneACCESS table contains in-frame sequences only and omits some clones. Under half of the omission traces to an unresolved V gene where checked; the cause of the rest is unknown. V and J calls and clone size are those listed in that table; D and trimming were worked out from the DNA. Counted in this sample were about 160,000 clones; over 75% of them appeared once. Together, the top ten hold 4.3% of the sample.

What the study reported, not specific to this receptor: Conclusions about previously exposed vaccinees are limited because only 6 or 7 AZD1222 recipients were SARS-CoV-2 seropositive at baseline. Reportedly, almost half of the unique spike-specific TCRs recognized epitopes lying outside the regions that are mutated in the B.1.351 and B.1.1.7 variants. Spike-specific TCR breadth and depth rose significantly after two AZD1222 doses compared with day 0 and with MenACWY recipients. No day 14 peak-response samples were available, so repertoires were characterized only after the peak T cell response. Participants were mostly white British and included more females than males, and it was suggested by the authors that clonal diversity may have been underestimated. The vaccine-associated CD4 TCRs covered the entire spike protein, and the dominant responses fell in regions 160-218 and 743-854. In the small 56-69-year group, the increase in depth fell short of significance, most likely because of low power.

The time point label, as the study defines it: about 28 days (+/-7) after the second vaccine dose. Because spike-specific TCR depth and breadth did not differ between the two schedules, AZD1222 recipients who got a second dose at roughly 4 weeks were pooled with those who got a second dose at roughly 12 weeks. The vaccinee samples were drawn from two UK trials, COV001 and COV002, one of which was a single-blind randomized controlled phase 2/3 trial testing AZD1222 (ChAdOx1 nCoV-19) in healthy adults. For TCRbeta chain sequencing, PBMC samples from trial participants were taken at day 0 and at day 28 after the second dose.

The V gene is TRBV4-3 and the J gene is TRBJ2-7, with 8 junctional bases fitting TRBD1. This sequence originates from an adult who received the AZD1222 COVID-19 vaccine. Sequencing used peripheral blood, obtained 28 days after the second AZD1222 dose. This receptor carries the CDR3 CASSQEHDRGSLSYEQYF. The nucleotide sequence is TGCGCCAGCAGCCAAGAACACGACAGGGGTAGTCTCTCCTACGAGCAGTACTTC.